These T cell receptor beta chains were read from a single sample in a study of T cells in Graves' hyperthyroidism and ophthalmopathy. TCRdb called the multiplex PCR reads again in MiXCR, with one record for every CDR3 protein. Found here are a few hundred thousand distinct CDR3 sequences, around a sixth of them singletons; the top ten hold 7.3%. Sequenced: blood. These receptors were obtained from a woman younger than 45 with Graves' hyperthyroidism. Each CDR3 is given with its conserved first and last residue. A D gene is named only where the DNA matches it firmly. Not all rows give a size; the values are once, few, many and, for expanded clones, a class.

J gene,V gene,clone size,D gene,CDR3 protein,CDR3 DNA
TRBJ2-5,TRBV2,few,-,CASSESGIGETQYF,TGTGCCAGCAGTGAATCAGGGATCGGAGAGACCCAGTACTTC
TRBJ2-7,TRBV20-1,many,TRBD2,CSARDSTSGREQYF,TGCAGTGCTAGAGATTCGACTAGCGGGCGCGAGCAGTACTTC
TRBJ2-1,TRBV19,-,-,CASSPAGRRSSYNEQFF,TGTGCCAGTAGTCCCGCAGGTCGAAGAAGCTCCTACAATGAGCAGTTCTTC
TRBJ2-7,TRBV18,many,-,CASSRDRYEQYF,TGTGCCAGCTCACGGGACCGCTACGAGCAGTACTTC
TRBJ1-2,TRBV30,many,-,CAWKGFYGYTF,TGTGCCTGGAAGGGGTTCTATGGCTACACCTTC
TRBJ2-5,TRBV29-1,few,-,CSVELRVKQETQYF,TGCAGCGTTGAACTGCGGGTTAAACAAGAGACCCAGTACTTC
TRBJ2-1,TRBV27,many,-,CASSLSIYNEQFF,TGTGCCAGCAGTTTATCGATTTACAATGAGCAGTTCTTC
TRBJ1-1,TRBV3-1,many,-,CASSQDEGLNTEAFF,TGTGCCAGCAGCCAAGATGAGGGACTGAACACTGAAGCTTTCTTT
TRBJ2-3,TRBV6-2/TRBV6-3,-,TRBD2,CASSYSGPHSGGSVDTQYF,TGTGCCAGCAGTTACTCGGGCCCCCACAGCGGGGGCTCCGTAGATACGCAGTATTTT
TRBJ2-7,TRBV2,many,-,CASSEDGTATYEQYF,TGTGCCAGCAGTGAAGACGGGACGGCGACCTACGAGCAGTACTTC
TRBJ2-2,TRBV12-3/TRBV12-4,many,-,CASSPVNTGELFF,TGTGCCAGCAGTCCTGTAAACACCGGGGAGCTGTTTTTT
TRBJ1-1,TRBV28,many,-,CASSYGGRDTEAFF,TGTGCCAGCAGTTATGGGGGGCGGGACACTGAAGCTTTCTTT
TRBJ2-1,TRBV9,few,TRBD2,CASSERHTGTSGMDEQFF,TGTGCCAGCAGCGAACGACATACCGGGACTAGCGGGATGGATGAGCAGTTCTTC
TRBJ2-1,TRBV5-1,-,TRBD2,CASRPGGPQNNEQFF,TGCGCCAGCAGACCGGGAGGACCCCAAAACAATGAGCAGTTCTTC
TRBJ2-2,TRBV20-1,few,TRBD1,CSARAFSAGTGPGELFF,TGCAGTGCTAGAGCCTTCAGCGCCGGGACAGGCCCCGGGGAGCTGTTTTTT
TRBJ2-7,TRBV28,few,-,CTSSLFSPGYEQYF,TGTACCAGCAGTTTATTCTCCCCGGGCTACGAGCAGTACTTC
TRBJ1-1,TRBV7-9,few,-,CASRQAGTKLEAFF,TGTGCCAGCAGGCAAGCCGGGACAAAATTGGAGGCTTTCTTT
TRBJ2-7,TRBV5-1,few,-,CASSLRGVYEQYF,TGCGCCAGCAGCTTGAGGGGGGTCTACGAGCAGTACTTC
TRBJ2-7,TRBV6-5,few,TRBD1,CASSYSRVLRDRYYEQYF,TGTGCCAGCAGTTACAGCCGGGTCCTCCGGGACAGGTACTACGAGCAGTACTTC
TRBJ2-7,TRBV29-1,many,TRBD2,CSVDPSGRSEQYF,TGCAGCGTTGATCCTAGCGGGAGGAGTGAGCAGTACTTC
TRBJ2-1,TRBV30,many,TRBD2,CAWSEAGGTGVEQFF,TGTGCCTGGAGTGAAGCGGGAGGTACAGGGGTTGAGCAGTTCTTC
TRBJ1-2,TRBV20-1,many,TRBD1,CSAKQGATGYTF,TGCAGTGCTAAACAGGGGGCGACTGGCTACACCTTC
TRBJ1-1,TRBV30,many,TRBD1,CALDRGGTEAFF,TGTGCCTTGGACAGGGGGGGGACTGAAGCTTTCTTT
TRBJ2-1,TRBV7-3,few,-,CASSSGGDPYNEQFF,TGTGCCAGCAGCTCAGGCGGGGACCCCTACAATGAGCAGTTCTTC
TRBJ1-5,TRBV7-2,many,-,CASSLGGWGQPQHF,TGTGCCAGCAGCTTAGGGGGATGGGGACAGCCCCAGCATTTT
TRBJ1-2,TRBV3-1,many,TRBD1,CASSHGDRGNYGYTF,TGTGCCAGCAGCCACGGTGACAGGGGAAACTATGGCTACACCTTC
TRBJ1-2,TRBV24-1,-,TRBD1,CATSDSRPQGSYGYTF,TGTGCCACCAGTGATTCGCGCCCACAGGGGTCCTATGGCTACACCTTC
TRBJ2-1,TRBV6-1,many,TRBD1,CASTPGTGYNEQFF,TGTGCCAGCACACCCGGGACAGGATACAATGAGCAGTTCTTC
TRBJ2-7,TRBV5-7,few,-,CASSFLRASYEQYF,TGTGCCAGCAGCTTCTTAAGAGCCTCCTACGAGCAGTACTTC
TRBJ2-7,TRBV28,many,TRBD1,CASSPSTTGVHSYEQYF,TGTGCCAGCAGTCCATCCACTACAGGGGTCCACTCCTACGAGCAGTACTTC
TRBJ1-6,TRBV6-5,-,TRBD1,CASSYTVTGYSPLHF,TGTGCCAGCAGTTACACGGTGACAGGGTATTCACCCCTCCACTTT
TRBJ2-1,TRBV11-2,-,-,CASSPPQYGEQFF,TGTGCCAGCAGCCCCCCCCAGTACGGTGAGCAGTTCTTC
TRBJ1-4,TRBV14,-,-,CASSQDSGRANEKLFF,TGTGCCAGCAGCCAAGATTCGGGGCGGGCTAATGAAAAACTGTTTTTT
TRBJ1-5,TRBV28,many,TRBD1,CASSHDTGVREQPQHF,TGTGCCAGCAGCCACGATACAGGGGTTCGGGAACAGCCCCAGCATTTT
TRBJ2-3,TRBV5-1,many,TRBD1,CASSLGTAGSPTDTQYF,TGCGCCAGCAGCTTAGGGACAGCCGGTTCTCCCACAGATACGCAGTATTTT
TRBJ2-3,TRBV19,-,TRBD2,CASRQREGRTDTRYF,TGTGCCAGTAGACAGCGGGAGGGCCGAACAGATACGCGGTATTTT
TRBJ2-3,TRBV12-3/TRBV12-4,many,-,CASSPGHTDTQYF,TGTGCCAGCAGCCCCGGGCACACAGATACGCAGTATTTT
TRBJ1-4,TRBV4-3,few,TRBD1,CASSHRGSATNEKLFF,TGCGCCAGCAGCCACAGGGGGAGTGCAACTAATGAAAAACTGTTTTTT
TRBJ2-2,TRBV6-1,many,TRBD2,CASRPGLRNTGELFF,TGTGCCAGCAGGCCGGGACTACGAAACACCGGGGAGCTGTTTTTT
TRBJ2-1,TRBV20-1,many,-,CSARGVAAYNEQFF,TGCAGTGCTCGCGGGGTAGCGGCATACAATGAGCAGTTCTTC
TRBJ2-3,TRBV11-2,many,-,CASSLVGGIWGTDTQYF,TGTGCCAGCAGCTTAGTAGGCGGGATTTGGGGCACAGATACGCAGTATTTT
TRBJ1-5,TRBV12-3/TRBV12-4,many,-,CASSLSGNSNQPQHF,TGTGCCAGCAGTTTATCAGGGAATAGCAATCAGCCCCAGCATTTT
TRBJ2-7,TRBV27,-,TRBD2,CASSSLQRGDYYEQYF,TGTGCCAGCAGTTCTCTACAGCGGGGAGACTACTACGAGCAGTACTTC
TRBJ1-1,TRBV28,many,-,CASSLVSGRGAFF,TGTGCCAGCAGCCTAGTATCGGGCCGGGGAGCTTTCTTT
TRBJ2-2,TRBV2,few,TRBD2,CASLRTSGRTGELFF,TGTGCCAGCCTCCGGACTAGCGGGAGAACCGGGGAGCTGTTTTTT
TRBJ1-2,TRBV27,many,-,CASRGDPYGYTF,TGTGCCAGCAGGGGGGACCCCTATGGCTACACCTTC
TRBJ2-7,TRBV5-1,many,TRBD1,CASSLQGETSFYEQYF,TGCGCCAGCAGCTTACAGGGGGAAACGAGTTTCTACGAGCAGTACTTC
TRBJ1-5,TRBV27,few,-,CASSLPNRVGNQPQHF,TGTGCCAGCAGTTTACCCAACAGGGTTGGCAATCAGCCCCAGCATTTT
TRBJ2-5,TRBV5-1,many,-,CASSLEAGMVKTQYF,TGCGCCAGCAGCTTGGAGGCAGGGATGGTGAAGACCCAGTACTTC
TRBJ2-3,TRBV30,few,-,CAWSSGGDTDTQYF,TGTGCCTGGAGCTCAGGGGGGGACACAGATACGCAGTATTTT
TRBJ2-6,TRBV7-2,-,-,CASSIHPNILSGANVLTF,TGTGCCAGCAGCATTCACCCAAACATCCTCTCTGGGGCCAACGTCCTGACTTTC
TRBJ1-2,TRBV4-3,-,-,CASSPHHNRRDYGYTF,TGCGCCAGCAGCCCCCATCACAACAGGCGCGACTATGGCTACACCTTC
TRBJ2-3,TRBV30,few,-,CAWSAGSGLDTQYF,TGTGCCTGGAGTGCTGGTAGCGGACTAGATACGCAGTATTTT
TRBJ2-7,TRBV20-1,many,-,CSARDRHHYEQYF,TGCAGTGCTAGAGATCGCCACCACTACGAGCAGTACTTC
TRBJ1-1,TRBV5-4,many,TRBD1,CASSGYRDRALNTEAFF,TGTGCCAGCAGCGGATACCGGGACAGGGCCCTGAACACTGAAGCTTTCTTT
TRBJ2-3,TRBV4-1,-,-,CASSHITDTQYF,TGCGCCAGCAGCCATATCACAGATACGCAGTATTTT
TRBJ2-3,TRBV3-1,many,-,CASSQGYAGITDTQYF,TGTGCCAGCAGCCAAGGGTACGCGGGAATCACAGATACGCAGTATTTT